This T cell receptor (beta chain) was captured by sequencing in a study of cytomegalovirus exposure and HLA in healthy donors. On this clone itself: Its matching antigen is unknown.

J gave up 1 base and V 4 bases, and 14 bases lay outside the gene matches. Germline lookup yields CDR1 SGHVS and CDR2 FQNEAQ. The CDR3 has 19 amino acids. The study's findings and limits: Both high specificity and high sensitivity reportedly marked the classifier's diagnosis of cytomegalovirus status. TCR beta V- and J-gene trimming, according to a later analysis, was linked to a missense DCLRE1C variant. Accurate predictions that matched the HLA-A and HLA-B alleles of most subjects were reportedly made from TCR beta sequences. Researchers reported in a later analysis that common viral pathogens appeared linked to several top clusters.

The PCR was carried out with 60 Vbeta primers and 13 Jbeta primers. This table comes from immunoSEQ multiplex PCR, and its TCRdb copy is limited to in-frame clones, with some not included. Among 90,000 to 120,000 clones listed, approximately 78% were seen once. The chain combines TRBV7-8 with TRBJ2-3, with 10 positions matching TRBD2. Sequencing was carried out using PBMCs. This receptor was identified in a woman aged 40 to 49 in good health and CMV-seronegative. In nucleotides, the CDR3 is TGTGCCAGCAGCTCCCCCCAATGGGTAGCGGGAGGTGGCACAGATACGCAGTATTTT. This encodes CASSSPQWVAGGGTDTQYF.